The entry that follows covers one T cell receptor (beta chain) sequence. This clonotype is medium-sized (0.01 to 0.1%). The antigen this receptor binds is unknown. No base-level quality is on record; no much larger clone is a single base apart. The sample comes from a study of type 1 regulatory T cells (dated by TCRdb to about 2021). With regard to the full study: An in vitro protocol by which a Tr1-enriched, alloantigen-specific CD4 T cell product named T-allo10 was generated was characterized in the study. T-allo10 was being tested clinically in patients with hematological malignancies who were undergoing allogeneic hematopoietic stem cell transplantation.

The reads were generated on an Illumina MiSeq. Clones were called with MiXCR by TCRdb after fastp trimmed the public reads at Q25, and only in-frame beta chains were retained. All rows with the same CDR3 protein become a single entry with the most common DNA and genes. Counted in this sample were approximately 6,000 distinct CDR3 sequences; roughly 34% of them appeared once. About 25% of the sample goes to the ten largest clones. Per the germline V gene, SGHTA is the CDR1 and FQGNSA is the CDR2. The CDR3 spans 15 residues, from the cysteine through the phenylalanine. Only the CDR3 DNA is retained, 45 bases long and in frame from the first base. Ends trimmed: V by 6 bases, J by 2 bases; bases unmatched to a gene: 5. General study outcomes and caveats: Compared with non-Tr1 cells, Tr1 cells had a TCR repertoire that was more restricted, a finding the study read as clonal expansion induced by alloantigen.

This receptor chain uses TRBV7-2 and TRBJ2-1, with 9 bases matching TRBD1. The material sequenced was cultured type 1 regulatory T (Tr1) cells, either the whole culture or a sorted fraction (not recorded which). The sample's cell subset or site, from its label and the paper: type 1 regulatory T cells sorted from the T-allo10 product. This TCR was sampled from a human donor in good health. The DNA is as follows: TGTGCCAGCAGACTGGGACAGGGTACCTACAATGAGCAGTTCTTC. Translated, this is CASRLGQGTYNEQFF.